One sample yielded the 4 T cell receptor beta chains listed below, sequenced in a study of T cells in Graves' hyperthyroidism and ophthalmopathy. RNA transcripts gave rise to amplified TCR beta CDR3 regions. TCR CDR3 underwent first-round RT-PCR with the HTBI primer set. TCRdb re-analysed the multiplex PCR reads in MiXCR, keeping a single row per CDR3 protein. The sample consists of some 300,000 distinct CDR3 sequences, around 13% of them appearing once. The sample was blood. These receptors all come from a woman in her thirties or forties with Graves' hyperthyroidism.

The table lists this clonotype with many counts. The chain links TRBV5-4 to TRBJ1-5, with D perhaps matching TRBD1 (5 bases). Germline CDR1 is SGHNT and CDR2 is YYREEE (reference sequence). Trimming took off 0 bases at V and 4 bases at J, with 20 bases between the two ends. This CDR3 has 18 residues. CDR3: CASSLGIVGTEINQPQHF. The CDR3 DNA follows: TGTGCCAGCAGCTTGGGGATCGTTGGGACGGAAATTAATCAGCCCCAGCATTTT.

The genes are TRBV19 and TRBJ1-5, with D unresolved. Germline lookup yields CDR1 LNHDA and CDR2 SQIVND (reference sequence). V shed 6 bases and J shed 0 bases, with 12 bases lying between them. The CDR3 totals 15 residues. CDR3 in DNA: TGTGCCAGTAGAACCATTGACTTTAGCAATCAGCCCCAGCATTTT. Encoded protein: CASRTIDFSNQPQHF.

At least ten counts were recorded for this clonotype. V and J are TRBV28 and TRBJ2-7, with TRBD2 identical over 7 bases. This CDR3 region has 16 residues. V dropped 6 bases and J dropped 3; count of bases not matched to a gene: 14. Germline CDR1 is MDHEN and CDR2 is SYDVKM. CDR3 coding DNA: TGTGCCAGCAGGATCGGGGGGTCGCGAGGACGCTACGAGCAGTACTTC. Protein: CASRIGGSRGRYEQYF.

This chain connects TRBV9 to TRBJ2-6, with D possibly matching TRBD2 (7 bases). Trimming cost V 0 bases and J 4 bases, with 11 bases left between them. The CDR3 loop spans 16 amino acids. The V gene's germline CDR1 is SGDLS and CDR2 YYNGEE. DNA for the CDR3: TGTGCCAGCAGCGTAGGTGGGGGGGCAGGGGCCAACGTCCTGACTTTC. This translates into CASSVGGGAGANVLTF. The entire variable domain, with the rest obtained from reference TRBV9 and TRBJ2-6, is as follows: DSGVTQTPKHLITATGQRVTLRCSPRSGDLSVYWYQQSLDQGLQFLIQYYNGEERAKGNILERFSAQQFPDLHSELNLSSLELGDSALYFCASSVGGGAGANVLTFGAGSRLTVL.